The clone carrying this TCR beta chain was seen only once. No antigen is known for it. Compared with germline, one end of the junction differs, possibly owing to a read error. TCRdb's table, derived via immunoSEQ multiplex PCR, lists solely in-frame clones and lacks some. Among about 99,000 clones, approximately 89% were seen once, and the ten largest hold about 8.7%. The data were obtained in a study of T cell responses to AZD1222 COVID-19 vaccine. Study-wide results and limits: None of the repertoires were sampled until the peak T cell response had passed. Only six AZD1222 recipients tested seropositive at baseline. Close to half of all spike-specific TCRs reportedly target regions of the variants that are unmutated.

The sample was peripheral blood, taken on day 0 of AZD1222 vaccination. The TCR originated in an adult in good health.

CDR3 DNA: TGTGCCAGTAGTAGGCCTTGCTTC. Translating gives CASSRPCF. The V and J genes are TRBV19 and TRBJ2-7; the D is unclear. The CDR3 is 8 amino acids. Germline V lookup: CDR1 LNHDA, CDR2 SQIVND (reference sequence).